Below, 8 T cell receptor beta chains from the same sample are listed, as sequenced in a study of blood T cell repertoires in COVID-19. Measured with immunoSEQ multiplex PCR; TCRdb has only the in-frame clones, and not every one. This repertoire shows under 200,000 clones, around 67% found once; its top ten account for 3%. The sequencing input was peripheral blood. These receptors originate from a woman of 80 years or more with acute or convalescent COVID-19.

The chain has TRBV5-4 and TRBJ2-1, with 8 bases fitting TRBD2. The V gene end was trimmed by 4 bases and the J gene end by 3 bases; junction bases not matched to a gene: 9. Germline V gene data show CDR1 as SGHNT and CDR2 as YYREEE (reference sequence). The CDR3 length is 16 residues. The CDR3 reads CASSVPTGTSYNEQFF. In DNA form, the CDR3 reads TGTGCCAGCAGCGTACCCACCGGGACTAGCTACAATGAGCAGTTCTTC.

This clone appeared a few times. The J gene is TRBJ2-1, the V gene TRBV28; 8 bases fit TRBD2. The CDR3 totals 14 residues. Trimming took 5 bases from V and 7 from J; bases not matched to a gene: 7. Per germline, CDR1 MDHEN and CDR2 SYDVKM. The CDR3 DNA sequence: TGTGCCAGCAGTCCGGGAGGGTCCCGAAATGAGCAGTTCTTC. Protein: CASSPGGSRNEQFF.

The chain couples TRBV7-2 to TRBJ2-5, with D perhaps matching TRBD2 (5 bases). With 1 base removed from V and 5 bases from J, the gap between germline ends came to 8 bases. Germline CDR1 SGHTA, CDR2 FQGNSA. The CDR3 loop spans 13 amino acids. The CDR3 DNA sequence: TGTGCCAGCAGCTTAGGAGGAGGCGAGACCCAGTACTTC. Its protein is CASSLGGGETQYF.

This clone has ten or more counts. One junction end disagrees with the germline gene, perhaps due to a read error. The chain recombines TRBV4-2 with TRBJ2-1; 14 nucleotides agree with TRBD2. The CDR3 has 18 amino acids. Germline CDR1 is LGHNA and CDR2 is YNFKEQ. The CDR3 DNA follows: TGTGCCAGCAGCCCAGGACTAGCGGGAGGCCGAGGCTACCATGAGCAGTTCTTC. Amino acids: CASSPGLAGGRGYHEQFF.

J is TRBJ2-7 and V is TRBV6-6, with TRBD2 identical over 7 bases. With V trimmed by 3 bases and J by 5 bases, 10 bases remained unmatched. Germline CDR1 is MNHNY and CDR2 is SVGAGI (reference sequence). This CDR3 has 15 residues. CDR3 nucleotide sequence: TGTGCCAGCAGTTATGGGACTACCCTGAGGAACGAGCAGTACTTC. It is translated as CASSYGTTLRNEQYF.

The chain combines TRBV28 with TRBJ2-7; TRBD1 matches 7 bases. The CDR3 has 15 amino acids. Germline CDR1 MDHEN, CDR2 SYDVKM. V shed 9 bases, J shed 1 base, and the junction held 12 bases outside the gene matches. CDR3 loop: CASMLPGTVSYEQYF. In DNA form, the CDR3 reads TGTGCCAGTATGCTCCCCGGGACAGTTTCCTACGAGCAGTACTTC.

This clone was picked up one time. CDR3 DNA sequence: TGTGCCAGCAGCTTAAAAGCGGGGGGGTGGGAGACCCAGTACTTC. Protein product: CASSLKAGGWETQYF. The V call is TRBV7-2, the J call TRBJ2-5; 10 bases are a match to TRBD2. CDR1 is SGHTA and CDR2 is FQGNSA in the germline V gene. V gave up 2 bases and J gave up 5 bases; unmatched junction bases: 5. The CDR3 runs to 15 residues.

Only one count was recorded for this clone. At one of its ends the junction is not consistent with the germline gene, which may arise from a read error. The rearrangement links TRBV5-4 to TRBJ2-1, with TRBD2 matching over 9 bases. The CDR3 consists of 13 residues. CDR1 and CDR2 (germline): SGHNT, YYREEE (reference sequence). The CDR3 spells CASSTRDSGSGLF. CDR3 nucleotide sequence: TGTGCCAGCAGCACCCGAGATAGCGGGAGTGGTCTCTTC. The variable domain in full, with the rest retrieved from reference TRBV5-4 and TRBJ2-1, is ETGVTQSPTHLIKTRGQQVTLRCSSQSGHNTVSWYQQALGQGPQFIFQYYREEENGRGNFPPRFSGLQFPNYSSELNVNALELDDSALYLCASSTRDSGSGLFGPGTRLTVL.